Below are 28 T cell receptor beta chains sequenced from a single sample in a study of T-cell memory formation after mild COVID-19. MiXCR was run by TCRdb on the 5' RACE reads, yielding one entry per CDR3 protein. Of 400,000 to 500,000 distinct CDR3 sequences in the sample, about 20% were seen once. The material sequenced was PBMCs or a T cell subset sorted from them (not recorded which). Receptors originate from an adult woman who had mild COVID-19 (a few samples of this study predate the infection). Cell type and time point are not known.

The genes are TRBV9 and TRBJ2-3, with 9 nucleotides matching TRBD2. CDR1 SGDLS and CDR2 YYNGEE come from the germline V gene. The CDR3 is 16 amino acids. V trimming: 0 bases; J trimming: 6 bases; junction bases outside the gene matches: 8. The CDR3 here is CASSVAPSGAGDTQYF. The CDR3 coding sequence is TGTGCCAGCAGCGTAGCCCCTAGCGGGGCAGGTGATACGCAGTATTTT.

This clonotype was counted between two and nine times. The chain is built from TRBV12-3 or TRBV12-4 and TRBJ2-1; 8 bases line up with TRBD2. CDR3 length: 16 amino acids. With V trimmed by 9 bases and J by 5 bases, 15 bases remained unmatched. CDR3 sequence (DNA): TGTGCCAGTCGCCCTGGAGGAATTAGCGGGGACAATGAGCAGTTCTTC. Translation gives CASRPGGISGDNEQFF.

In this sample, this clonotype turned up a few times. The V gene is TRBV7-9, the J gene TRBJ2-7; 8 bases are shared with TRBD2. J lost 2 bases, V lost 5 bases, and 11 bases had no gene match. The CDR3 totals 16 residues. In germline, CDR1 is SEHNR, CDR2 FQNEAQ (reference sequence). The CDR3 DNA is TGTGCCAGCAGCGCACAACAAGGACTAGCAGCCTACGAGCAGTACTTC. The encoded protein is CASSAQQGLAAYEQYF.

Only a few counts were recorded for this clonotype. The genes are TRBV3-1 and TRBJ2-7; 7 nucleotides line up with TRBD2. The CDR3 spans 15 residues. V lost 4 bases, J lost 5 bases, and 11 bases stayed unmatched. Germline assignment: CDR1 LGHDT and CDR2 YNNKEL (reference sequence). The CDR3 nucleotides are TGTGCCAGCAGCCCTCTACAGCGGGAAGGCCACGAGCAGTACTTC. This sequence encodes CASSPLQREGHEQYF.

This clonotype has only a few counts. J is TRBJ1-3 and V is TRBV6-5; D unresolved. The CDR3 has 16 amino acids. Germline CDR1 MNHEY, CDR2 SVGAGI. V was trimmed by 2 bases and J by 0 bases, leaving 11 bases between them. The CDR3, as DNA: TGTGCCAGCAGTTACGAGAAGAGAATCTCTGGAAACACCATATATTTT. It is translated as CASSYEKRISGNTIYF.

This clonotype was seen a few times. This chain joins TRBV7-9 and TRBJ2-7, with D possibly being TRBD2 (5 bases). Germline lookup yields CDR1 SEHNR and CDR2 FQNEAQ (reference sequence). Deletions cut 1 base from V and 6 bases from J, with 13 bases between. The CDR3 loop spans 14 amino acids. Written as DNA, the CDR3 is TGTGCCAGCAGCTTAGGGACTGCCTTCCGCGAGCAGTACTTC. Amino acids: CASSLGTAFREQYF.

This clonotype was observed a handful of times. The chain couples TRBV4-2 to TRBJ2-1; D possibly uses TRBD1 or TRBD2 (5 bases each). The germline gives CDR1 LGHNA, CDR2 YNFKEQ. The CDR3 length is 15 residues. Trimming left V 5 bases short and J 5 bases short, with 16 bases between. The CDR3 spells CASSYREGFDNEQFF. The CDR3 region has the DNA TGTGCCAGCAGCTACCGCGAGGGGTTTGACAATGAGCAGTTCTTC.

J is TRBJ2-1 and V is TRBV9; TRBD2 matches at 11 bases. Germline CDR1 and CDR2: SGDLS and YYNGEE. This CDR3 has 17 amino acids. Unmatched junction bases numbered 5, after V lost 0 bases and J lost 3 bases. CDR3 nucleotide sequence: TGTGCCAGCAGCGTAGAGCTAGCGGGAGGCTTCTACAATGAGCAGTTCTTC. This gives the protein CASSVELAGGFYNEQFF.

J is TRBJ1-1 and V is TRBV24-1; TRBD1 agrees at 7 bases. The V and J ends lost 8 bases and 7 bases, in that order; junction bases with no gene match: 3. Germline V gene sequence: CDR1 KGHDR, CDR2 SFDVKD. The CDR3 sequence is 11 residues long. For the CDR3, the DNA is TGTGCCACCAAAGGGGGCGGTGAAGCTTTCTTT. It yields the protein CATKGGGEAFF.

A few counts support this clonotype. The V call is TRBV11-2, the J call TRBJ2-1; 13 nucleotides agree with TRBD2. J lost 8 bases, V lost 5 bases, and 6 bases had no gene match. This CDR3 contains 15 residues. The V gene's germline CDR1 is SGHAT and CDR2 FQNNGV. The CDR3 nucleotides are TGTGCCAGCAGCGTACCGGGACTAGCGGGACATGAGCAGTTCTTC. Protein: CASSVPGLAGHEQFF.

This chain links TRBV6-2 or TRBV6-3 with TRBJ2-7; possible D gene TRBD1, 6 bases. Trimming cost V 5 bases and J 7 bases, with 18 bases left between them. Germline lookup yields CDR1 MNHEY and CDR2 SVGEGT. The CDR3 has 14 amino acids. The chain's CDR3 is CASSPPLDSPEQYF. CDR3 bases: TGTGCCAGCAGTCCCCCACTGGACAGCCCTGAGCAGTACTTC.

This clonotype was counted a few times. The chain links TRBV12-3 or TRBV12-4 to TRBJ2-5; D may correspond to TRBD1 or TRBD2 (5 bases each). The V and J ends lost 6 bases and 4 bases respectively, with 18 bases between them. The CDR3 spans 15 residues. The CDR3 loop is CASSLGTPARETQYF. CDR3 nucleotides: TGTGCCAGCAGCCTGGGGACCCCGGCGCGAGAGACCCAGTACTTC.

A few counts support this clonotype. V gene TRBV5-1 combines with J gene TRBJ2-7; a weak D match, TRBD2 (5 bases). The CDR3 is 14 residues long. The germline V gene has CDR1 SGHRS and CDR2 YFSETQ. Trimming pared 4 bases from V and 10 bases from J, leaving 21 bases between. As DNA, the CDR3 is TGCGCCAGCAGCGGGTCCTCCGGGGATGTCGAACAGTACTTC. It specifies CASSGSSGDVEQYF.

This clonotype came up a few times. V gene TRBV15 combines with J gene TRBJ2-7; 8 bases agree with TRBD1. Trimming took 4 bases from V and 2 from J; bases not matched to a gene: 7. The CDR3 has 15 residues. The V gene's germline CDR1 is LNHNV and CDR2 YYDKDF (reference sequence). The CDR3 region has the DNA TGTGCCACCAGCATCCGGACAGGGCCCACCTACGAGCAGTACTTC. The encoded protein is CATSIRTGPTYEQYF.

This clonotype was found many times. The genes are TRBV5-1 and TRBJ1-1; no firm D call. The CDR3 runs 13 residues. Trimming removed 2 bases at V and 5 bases at J, with 10 bases between. Germline V gene lookup returns CDR1 SGHRS and CDR2 YFSETQ. The CDR3 reads CASSFGVGTEAFF. CDR3 nucleotide sequence: TGCGCCAGCAGCTTTGGGGTGGGGACTGAAGCTTTCTTT.

This clonotype has only a few counts. The chain uses TRBV19 and TRBJ2-1; 9 bases line up with TRBD1. The V gene end was trimmed by 3 bases and the J gene end by 6 bases; junction bases not matched to a gene: 6. Germline V gives CDR1 LNHDA, CDR2 SQIVND (reference sequence). This CDR3 is 15 amino acids long. CDR3 loop: CASSMLGQGTNEQFF. The CDR3 bases are TGTGCCAGTAGTATGCTGGGACAGGGAACCAATGAGCAGTTCTTC.

This chain joins TRBV6-2 or TRBV6-3 and TRBJ2-7; no definite D call. V was trimmed by 3 bases and J by 2 bases, leaving 11 bases between them. Germline V gene lookup returns CDR1 MNHEY and CDR2 SVGEGT. The CDR3 runs 14 residues. This CDR3 reads CASSYGVGTYEQYF. The CDR3 DNA reads TGTGCCAGCAGTTATGGTGTGGGAACCTACGAGCAGTACTTC.

The table lists this clonotype with a few counts. The chain couples TRBV12-3 or TRBV12-4 to TRBJ2-3; 8 positions match TRBD2. The CDR3 is 18 residues long. The junction had 19 bases not matched to a gene; V was cut back by 6 bases and J by 5 bases. The CDR3 coding sequence is TGTGCCAGCAGGCTGGTCCCCGGCGGGGGGCCGATATTAGATACGCAGTATTTT. It specifies CASRLVPGGGPILDTQYF.

The chain employs TRBV10-3 and TRBJ2-2; D remains ambiguous. Deletions cut 4 bases from V and 5 bases from J, with 8 bases between. CDR3 size: 13 residues. In germline, CDR1 is ENHRY, CDR2 SYGVKD. In DNA, the CDR3 is TGTGCCATCAGTGGGACGGCAACCGGGGAGCTGTTTTTT. It yields the protein CAISGTATGELFF.

The V call is TRBV6-5, the J call TRBJ1-1; D uncertain. Germline CDR1 and CDR2: MNHEY and SVGAGI. The CDR3 consists of 13 residues. V shed 4 bases and J shed 0 bases, with 6 bases lying between them. The CDR3 loop reads CASSFQMNTEAFF. The CDR3, as DNA: TGTGCCAGCAGTTTCCAGATGAACACTGAAGCTTTCTTT.

This clonotype was seen more than once but under ten times. The chain recombines TRBV11-2 with TRBJ2-4; TRBD2 aligns across 9 bases. CDR3 length: 17 amino acids. Germline V gene sequence: CDR1 SGHAT, CDR2 FQNNGV. J gave up 0 bases and V 3 bases, and 6 bases lay outside the gene matches. CDR3 nucleotides: TGTGCCAGCAGCTTGGGCGGGGGGGCCTCAGCCAAAAACATTCAGTACTTC. Its translation: CASSLGGGASAKNIQYF.

This clonotype was counted at least ten times. This chain joins TRBV11-1 and TRBJ1-1; possibly TRBD1 for D (6 bases). CDR1 and CDR2 from the germline V gene are SGHAT and FQDESV (reference sequence). V was shortened by 2 bases and J by 5 bases, with 12 bases between the two germline ends. The CDR3 is 14 amino acids. In nucleotides, the CDR3 is TGTGCCAGCAGCTTAAAAGTGACAGGAACTGAAGCTTTCTTT. As protein: CASSLKVTGTEAFF.

The CDR3 bases are TGTGCCAGCAGCTCCCCAGGGAGGCTGAACACCGGGGAGCTGTTTTTT. Translated, it gives CASSSPGRLNTGELFF. This chain uses TRBV5-6 with TRBJ2-2; tentative D call: TRBD2 (6 bases). CDR1 and CDR2 (germline): SGHDT, YYEEEE. The CDR3 is 16 residues long. V gave up 3 bases and J gave up 1 base, with 13 bases separating them.

The sample holds a few counts of this clonotype. This sequence joins TRBV25-1 and TRBJ2-3, with 9 nucleotides matching TRBD1. The CDR3 has 15 amino acids. Germline CDR1 MGHDK, CDR2 SYGVNS. Trimming cost V 8 bases and J 2 bases; bases outside gene matches: 8. CDR3 sequence: CASCRTGDITDTQYF. The CDR3 DNA reads as TGTGCCAGCTGTCGGACAGGGGACATCACAGATACGCAGTATTTT.

This chain joins TRBV6-5 and TRBJ2-2; the D gene could be TRBD1 or TRBD2 (5 bases each). The germline V gene encodes CDR1 MNHEY and CDR2 SVGAGI. V was clipped by 5 bases and J by 7 bases, with 8 bases between them. The CDR3 runs 12 residues. The CDR3 DNA sequence: TGTGCCAGCAGTACGGGACGCGGGGAGCTGTTTTTT. It yields the protein CASSTGRGELFF.

This sequence joins TRBV2 and TRBJ2-2; D perhaps matches TRBD1 (6 bases). Germline V gene data show CDR1 as SNHLY and CDR2 as FYNNEI. The CDR3 covers 11 residues. Trimming removed 4 bases at V and 13 bases at J, with 10 bases between. The chain's CDR3 is CASSVTGRLFF. Here the CDR3 DNA reads TGTGCCAGCAGTGTCACAGGGAGGCTGTTTTTT.

This clonotype was found a few times. This chain links TRBV5-1 with TRBJ2-3, with 7 bases that match TRBD1. CDR1 SGHRS and CDR2 YFSETQ come from the germline V gene. The CDR3 runs 15 residues. Losses at the gene ends were 1 base for V and 1 base for J; bases not matched to a gene: 3. This chain's CDR3 is CASSLNDRGTDTQYF. For the CDR3, the DNA is TGCGCCAGCAGCTTGAATGACAGGGGCACAGATACGCAGTATTTT.

This clonotype showed up many times. This chain uses TRBV20-1 with TRBJ2-7; D may be TRBD1 (6 bases). The CDR3 loop spans 13 amino acids. V was pared by 0 bases and J by 3 bases, with 9 bases between. The germline V gene encodes CDR1 DFQATT and CDR2 SNEGSKA (reference sequence). The CDR3 loop is CSAREDRIYEQYF. CDR3 in DNA: TGCAGTGCTAGAGAAGACAGGATCTACGAGCAGTACTTC.